Sequencing of this TCR beta chain was carried out in a study of T cells in Graves' hyperthyroidism and ophthalmopathy. Study-level results: The majority of expanded thyroid clonotypes above 0.001 also appeared in blood. Classification by a 13 V-J model distinguished ophthalmopathy from stable hyperthyroidism.

RNA transcripts provided the source from which TCR beta CDR3 regions were amplified. The HTBI primer set was used in a first-round RT-PCR of the TCR CDR3. In TCRdb, the multiplex PCR reads were re-called with MiXCR into one record per CDR3 protein. This table holds about 300,000 distinct CDR3 sequences, roughly 19% found once. It was 10 ml of fresh peripheral blood that supplied the PBMCs. This clonotype came up a few times. What it binds is unknown. Sequenced input: blood. The TCR comes from a man in his fifties with Graves' ophthalmopathy.

The CDR3 DNA follows: TGTGCCAGCAGTAGCTCAAGCGCGAGCTCCTACGAGCAGTACTTC. Its translation is CASSSSSASSYEQYF. The V and J genes are TRBV27 and TRBJ2-7; D unclear. The CDR3 is made up of 15 amino acids. CDR1 and CDR2 from the germline V gene are MNHEY and SMNVEV (reference sequence). The V end lost 5 bases, the J end lost 0 bases, and 14 bases lay between the germline ends.